This T cell receptor (beta chain) is from a study of cytomegalovirus exposure and HLA in healthy donors. Broader study findings: In an earlier analysis, in some 500 donors, most V segments appeared productive either ~90% or ~30% of the time.

A multiplex PCR was run with 60 Vbeta primers and 13 Jbeta primers. Clones were read by immunoSEQ multiplex PCR, and TCRdb kept only the in-frame ones, dropping some. The sample carries some 160,000 clones, approximately 72% recorded once. Between the trimmed V and J ends, which lost 3 bases and 6 bases, there was a span of 10 bases. This CDR3 region has 13 residues. Germline-derived CDR1 and CDR2 are LNHDA and SQIVND (reference sequence). This clone was seen only a few times. Its antigen remains unknown. The J gene is TRBJ2-3, the V gene TRBV19; TRBD1 is a possible D gene (6 bases). The specimen sequenced was PBMCs. The receptor's source is a man aged 35 to 55 in good health and CMV-seronegative. Written as DNA, the CDR3 is TGTGCCAGTAGTATTACAGGGCAGGATACGCAGTATTTT. This translates into CASSITGQDTQYF.